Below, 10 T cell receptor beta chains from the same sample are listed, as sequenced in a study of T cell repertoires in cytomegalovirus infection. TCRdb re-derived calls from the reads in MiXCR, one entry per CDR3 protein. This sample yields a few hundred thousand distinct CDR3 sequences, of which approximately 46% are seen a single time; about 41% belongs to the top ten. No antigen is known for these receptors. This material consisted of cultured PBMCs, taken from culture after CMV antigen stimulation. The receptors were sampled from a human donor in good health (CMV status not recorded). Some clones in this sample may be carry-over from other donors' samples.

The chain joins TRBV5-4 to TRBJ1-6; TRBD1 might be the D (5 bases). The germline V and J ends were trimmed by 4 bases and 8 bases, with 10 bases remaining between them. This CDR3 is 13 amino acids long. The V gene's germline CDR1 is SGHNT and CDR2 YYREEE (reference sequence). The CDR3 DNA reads TGTGCCAGCAGCCGGGACGGTCATTCACCCCTCCACTTT. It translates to CASSRDGHSPLHF.

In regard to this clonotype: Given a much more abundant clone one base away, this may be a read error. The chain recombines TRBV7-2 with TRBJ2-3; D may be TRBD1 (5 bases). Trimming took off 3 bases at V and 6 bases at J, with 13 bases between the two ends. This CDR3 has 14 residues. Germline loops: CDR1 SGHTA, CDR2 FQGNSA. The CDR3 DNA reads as TGTGCCAGCAGCTTGAAACAGGTGGGGGATACGCAGTATTTT. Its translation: CASSLKQVGDTQYF.

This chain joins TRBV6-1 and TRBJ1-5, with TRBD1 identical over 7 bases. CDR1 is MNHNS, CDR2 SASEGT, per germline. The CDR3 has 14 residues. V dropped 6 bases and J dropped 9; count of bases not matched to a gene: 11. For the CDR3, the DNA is TGTGCCAGCAGCCGTGGGCAGGGGGAGTCGCCCCAGCATTTT. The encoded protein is CASSRGQGESPQHF.

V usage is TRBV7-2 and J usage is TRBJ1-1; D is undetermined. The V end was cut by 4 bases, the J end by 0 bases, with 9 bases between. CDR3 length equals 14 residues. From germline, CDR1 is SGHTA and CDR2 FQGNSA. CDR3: CASSSSRVNTEAFF. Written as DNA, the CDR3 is TGTGCCAGCAGCTCAAGTAGGGTGAACACTGAAGCTTTCTTT.

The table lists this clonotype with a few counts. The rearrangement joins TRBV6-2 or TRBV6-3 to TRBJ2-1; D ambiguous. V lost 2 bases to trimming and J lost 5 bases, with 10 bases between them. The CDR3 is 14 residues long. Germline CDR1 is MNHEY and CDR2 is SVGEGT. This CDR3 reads CASSYPPADNEQFF. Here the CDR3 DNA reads TGTGCCAGCAGTTACCCCCCGGCTGACAATGAGCAGTTCTTC.

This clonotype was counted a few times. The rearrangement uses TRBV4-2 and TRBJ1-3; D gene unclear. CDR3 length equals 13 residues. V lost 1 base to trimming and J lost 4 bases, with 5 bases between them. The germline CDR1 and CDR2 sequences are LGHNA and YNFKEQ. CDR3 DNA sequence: TGTGCCAGCAGCCAAGTCCGAGGAAACACCATATATTTT. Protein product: CASSQVRGNTIYF.

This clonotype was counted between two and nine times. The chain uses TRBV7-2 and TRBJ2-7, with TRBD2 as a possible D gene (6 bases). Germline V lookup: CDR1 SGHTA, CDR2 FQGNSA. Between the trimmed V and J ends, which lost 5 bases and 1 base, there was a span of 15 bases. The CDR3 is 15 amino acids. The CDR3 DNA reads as TGTGCCAGCAGCCCGGTGCCCGGGACTTCCTACGAGCAGTACTTC. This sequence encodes CASSPVPGTSYEQYF.

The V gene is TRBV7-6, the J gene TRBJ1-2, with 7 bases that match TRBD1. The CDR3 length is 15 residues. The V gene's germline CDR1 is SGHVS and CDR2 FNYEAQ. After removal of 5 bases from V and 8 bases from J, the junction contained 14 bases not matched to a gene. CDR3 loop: CASSVEGAPAGGYTF. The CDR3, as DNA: TGTGCCAGCAGCGTAGAGGGGGCCCCGGCCGGGGGCTACACCTTC. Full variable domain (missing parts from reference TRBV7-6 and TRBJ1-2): GAGVSQSPRYKVTKRGQDVALRCDPISGHVSLYWYRQALGQGPEFLTYFNYEAQQDKSGLPNDRFSAERPEGSISTLTIQRTEQRDSAMYRCASSVEGAPAGGYTFGSGTRLTVV.

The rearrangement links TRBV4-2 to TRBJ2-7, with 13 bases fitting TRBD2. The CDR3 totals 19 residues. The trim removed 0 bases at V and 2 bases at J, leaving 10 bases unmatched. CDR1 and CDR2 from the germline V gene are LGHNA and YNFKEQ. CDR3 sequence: CASSQEGLAGSGIPYEQYF. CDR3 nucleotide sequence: TGTGCCAGCAGCCAAGAGGGACTAGCGGGGAGCGGTATCCCCTACGAGCAGTACTTC.

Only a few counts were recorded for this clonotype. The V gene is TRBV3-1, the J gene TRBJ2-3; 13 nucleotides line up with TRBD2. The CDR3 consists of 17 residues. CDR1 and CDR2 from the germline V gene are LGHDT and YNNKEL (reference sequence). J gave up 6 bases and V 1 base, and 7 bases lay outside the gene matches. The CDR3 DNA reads TGTGCCAGCAGCCAAGGAGGACTAGCGGGGGCAGGGGATACGCAGTATTTT. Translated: CASSQGGLAGAGDTQYF.